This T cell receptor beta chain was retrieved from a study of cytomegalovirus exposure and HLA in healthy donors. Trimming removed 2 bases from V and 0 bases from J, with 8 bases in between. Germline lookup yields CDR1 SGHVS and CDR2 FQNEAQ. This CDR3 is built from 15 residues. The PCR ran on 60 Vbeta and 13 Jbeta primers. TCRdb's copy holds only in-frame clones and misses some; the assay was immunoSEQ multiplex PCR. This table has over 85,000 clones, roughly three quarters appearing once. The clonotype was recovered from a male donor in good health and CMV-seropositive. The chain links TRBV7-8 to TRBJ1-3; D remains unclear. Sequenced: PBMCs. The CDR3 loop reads CASSLLSDSGNTIYF. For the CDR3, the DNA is TGTGCCAGCAGCTTATTGAGTGACTCTGGAAACACCATATATTTT.